This TCR beta chain was retrieved from a study of cytomegalovirus exposure and HLA in healthy donors. The study's findings and limits: Among the CMV-associated chains, three were confirmed in vitro as specific for CMV antigens. The study labeled fewer than 200 TCR beta chains cytomegalovirus-associated. High sensitivity and specificity were reportedly achieved when the classifier diagnosed cytomegalovirus status.

The donors were members of the approximately 130-subject validation cohort (separate from the approximately 670-subject first cohort). Turning to this clone: Its antigen is as yet unknown.

The method was immunoSEQ multiplex PCR; TCRdb's version includes in-frame clones alone and lacks a portion of them. Among about 180,000 clones listed, around nine tenths were seen once. Sequencing was performed on PBMCs. The sequence came from a woman aged 25-40 years in good health and CMV-seronegative.

The chain's CDR3 is CASSQGGQGSEQYF. In nucleotides, the CDR3 is TGTGCCAGCAGCCAGGGGGGACAGGGAAGCGAGCAGTACTTC. The V call is TRBV4-2, the J call TRBJ2-7, with 9 bases identical to TRBD1. The ends lost 3 bases at V and 6 bases at J; junction bases unmatched: 6. CDR1 and CDR2 from the germline V gene are LGHNA and YNFKEQ. The CDR3 runs to 14 residues.